This entry concerns a single TCR beta chain. The antigen is unknown. The data were taken from a study of Ad26.COV2.S vaccination and SARS-CoV-2 variants. Study in general: COV1001, an Ad26.COV2.S trial, supplied this vaccine-arm donor. Ad26.COV2.S, an intramuscular injection, was given once or twice 56 days apart. The study, taken as a whole, reports: Breadth measured for non-spike TCRs was similar across vaccine and placebo recipients.

TCRdb's copy holds only in-frame clones and misses some; the assay was immunoSEQ multiplex PCR. Of roughly 400,000 clones in the sample, 90% were seen once. Documented treatment: roughly 18 received Ad26.COV2.S at low or high dose, single or two shots; about 5 received placebo; per-sample allocation not given. Sampling occurred on day 63 after the first vaccine or placebo injection. An Ad26 vector was used to express Wuhan-strain SARS-CoV-2 spike as the vaccine. Unmatched junction bases numbered 11, after V lost 2 bases and J lost 8 bases. The CDR3 extends over 16 amino acids. The germline CDR1 and CDR2 sequences are SQVTM and ANQGSEA.

This clonotype was obtained from a person aged 18-65 years who received the Ad26.COV2.S COVID-19 vaccine or a placebo. The V and J genes are TRBV29-1 and TRBJ2-1, with 11 nucleotides matching TRBD2. The sequences come from peripheral blood, collected in a trial of Ad26.COV2.S vaccine versus placebo. The CDR3 spells CSVEPLAGGPPDEQFF. The CDR3 DNA follows: TGCAGCGTTGAACCTTTAGCGGGAGGGCCTCCCGATGAGCAGTTCTTC.